This T cell receptor beta chain was retrieved from a study of T-cell memory formation after mild COVID-19. At the level of the study: Each donor largely had its own TCR clusters. Notes on the study in general: Contracting CD4+ clones sat mainly in CM and EM; CD8+ in EMRA. Clonal second-wave expansions that peaked on day 37 had unconfirmed SARS-CoV-2 specificity. The finding that pre-infection memory included some responding clones suggested that cross-reactive memory joined.

The CDR3 has 14 amino acids. Deletions cut 1 base from V and 6 bases from J, with 11 bases between. Germline V CDR1 and CDR2: MNHNS, SASEGT. With respect to this clonotype: Its antigen is not known.

Each CDR3 protein is one row after TCRdb ran MiXCR on the 5' RACE reads. The table has 400,000 to 500,000 distinct CDR3 sequences, about 19% seen once. The TCR was taken from an adult woman who had mild COVID-19 (a few samples of this study predate the infection). Cell type and time point are not known. J is TRBJ2-3 and V is TRBV6-1; the D gene is possibly TRBD1 (5 bases). Sequencing used PBMCs or a T cell subset sorted from them (not recorded which). CDR3 region: CASSEDWGLDTQYF. CDR3 sequence (DNA): TGTGCCAGCAGTGAAGATTGGGGCCTCGATACGCAGTATTTT.